This paragraph covers one T cell receptor beta chain sequence. This clonotype has just a few counts. This clone's antigen is unknown. Base quality data are lacking; no much larger clone is found one base away. The sample originates from a study of blood T cells in healthy people across ages (dated by TCRdb to about 2015). Turning to the overall study: In model experiments, template switching captured about one uniquely barcoded TCR beta cDNA molecule for every two T cells. The donors were split into four age groups: young (average around 17 years), middle-aged (39), aged (roughly 68) and long-lived (approximately 80). To avoid experimental bias, donors of different ages were distributed randomly across sequencing lanes. For two donors (one aged 18 to 29 and one aged 80 or older), the study analyzed two additional independent replicas of 1 million unique cDNA reads from the same blood draw. Age-related changes in TCR beta repertoire diversity were measured in the study by deep sequencing normalized with unique cDNA molecular identifiers. Points the paper makes about the study in general: Estimates of total diversity from one million sequenced T cells were regarded as lower bounds and underestimates. The percentage of naive T cells measured by flow cytometry correlated strongly with observed TCR beta diversity. Since profiling was done on bulk unsorted PBMCs, naive and antigen-experienced compartments could not be conclusively compared. Compared with the aged group, the long-lived group had more naive CD4+ T cells, fewer expanded clones and increased TCR diversity, suggesting age selection. As age increased, observed TCR beta diversity per million T cells dropped in a roughly linear way, and a significant reduction was already evident by age 40. Donor CMV infection status was unknown, potentially confounding age-related changes in expanded clonotypes.

From its cysteine to its phenylalanine, the CDR3 spans 15 amino acids. Solely the CDR3 DNA is kept, with 45 bases framed from the first base. The junction shows trimming of 7 bases on V and 0 bases on J, plus 19 bases between the germline ends. In the germline V gene (reference sequence), CDR1 corresponds to GTSNPN and CDR2 to SVGIG. Systemically healthy Caucasian individuals from Russia, 39 in total and aged roughly 6 to 95 years, were included as donors. Each donor gave ten milliliters of peripheral blood, drawn into EDTA-treated Vacutainer tubes. Ficoll-Paque density-gradient centrifugation was used to isolate PBMCs, with at least 6 million per sample. Trizol reagent was used to extract total RNA from PBMCs, with at least 6 micrograms per sample. The percentages of naive CD45RAhigh/CD27high T cells were determined by flow cytometry on a PBMC aliquot from every donor. Receptor amplification or capture employed 5' RACE. The sequencer was an Illumina HiSeq 2500. The second PCR ran for about 6 to 11 cycles and used a J-beta primer mix along with a sample-barcoded 5' primer. A unique molecular identifier was introduced onto each TCR beta cDNA molecule by a template-switch 5' adaptor carrying 12 random nucleotides. Each sample yielded at least 3 million CDR3-containing paired-end reads. The Mint cDNA synthesis kit, primed by a TRBC-specific oligonucleotide, was used to synthesize first-strand cDNA from all RNA. All cDNA was treated with uracil-DNA glycosylase and then went through a first 18-cycle PCR with the universal primers M1SS and BC2_uni_R. The original pipeline was this. Normalization of each sample was performed by random selection of 1 million high-quality reads, each carrying a distinct molecular identifier. Reads with shared molecular identifiers were discarded instead of being binned into consensus sequences. MiTCR, run with a Q25 quality threshold and the strictest error-elimination algorithm, handled CDR3 identification, clonotype clustering and error correction. A nonparametric unseen species model with Euler transformation was used to estimate lower-bound total TCR beta diversity. Clones were called with MiXCR by TCRdb after fastp trimmed the public reads at Q25, and only in-frame beta chains were retained. Entries are consolidated by CDR3 protein sequence, retaining the most common genes and DNA. It is TCRdb's table, rather than the study itself, that gives the V and J calls and clone size. For this sample the table gives around 1,000,000 distinct CDR3 sequences, of which around two fifths were detected only once. The top ten constitute about an eighth of the sample.

The sample consisted of blood. The clonotype comes from a man aged 18 to 30 in good health. The rearranged segments are TRBV30 and TRBJ2-7; the D gene is possibly TRBD1, with 5 bases matching. At the DNA level, the sequence is TGTGCCTACGGTCAGGGCCAAAGGAGCTCCTACGAGCAGTACTTC. Its product reads: CAYGQGQRSSYEQYF.